This T cell receptor beta chain was captured by sequencing in a study of tumor and adjacent non-tumor tissue in lung cancer. Study at large: Patients comprised some eleven adenocarcinoma, a couple of squamous cell carcinoma and 1 small cell lung cancer. The patients, around 9 men and a few women, were roughly 30 to 76 with stage I to III disease.

The library came from three nested PCR rounds adapted from ARM-PCR protocols. TCRdb passed the multiplex PCR reads through MiXCR, listing each CDR3 protein once. The sample records some 80,000 distinct CDR3 sequences, approximately 81% being singletons. Judged by abundance, this clonotype is medium-sized. No cell sorting was done before RNA was extracted from the tissue. Distant lung tissue was collected more than 3 cm away from the tumor edge. Germline-derived CDR1 and CDR2 are MNHNS and SASEGT. This CDR3 comprises 15 residues. V lost 6 bases, J lost 2 bases, and 9 bases stayed unmatched. Sequencing was carried out using distant non-tumor lung tissue. This clonotype was sampled from a man aged 55 to 70 with non-small cell lung cancer. The rearrangement links TRBV6-1 to TRBJ1-2; 7 nucleotides line up with TRBD1. Written as DNA, the CDR3 is TGTGCCAGCAGACAAACAGGGGTATCAAACTATGGCTACACCTTC. It translates to CASRQTGVSNYGYTF.